Below, one TCR beta chain is given with its context. Its antigen remains unidentified. This specimen comes from a study of CD8+ T cells in alopecia areata. RNA extraction was followed by reverse transcription into cDNA, which acted as the sequencing template. Profiling relied on immunoSEQ multiplex PCR, and the TCRdb table lists in-frame clones only, not all of them. The table lists about 150,000 clones, around half of them singletons, with approximately 19% in the top ten. The CDR3 runs to 14 residues. Looked up from germline, CDR1 is LNHNV and CDR2 is YYDKDF (reference sequence). V lost 5 bases and J 5 bases, leaving 13 bases between the germline ends. Study observations and caveats: Relative to normal scalp, lesional scalp, especially alopecia totalis/universalis, showed higher clonality.

The chain employs TRBV15 and TRBJ2-1, with D possibly TRBD1 on 6 matching bases. The sequence derives from a human donor with alopecia areata. The specimen was CD8+ T cells sorted from blood, collected at week 0. CDR3: CATSGTGTNNEQFF. The DNA for the CDR3 is TGTGCCACCAGCGGGACCGGGACAAACAATGAGCAGTTCTTC.